This entry lists 22 T cell receptor beta chains sequenced from one sample in a study of T-cell reconstitution after alpha-beta-depleted transplantation in children. During its preparation, the TCRbeta library received unique molecular identifiers. Using its own MiXCR run on the PCR reads, TCRdb lists one record per CDR3 protein. The sample holds tens of thousands of distinct CDR3 sequences; 15% to 20% are singletons and the top ten take less than 60%. Sample: PBMCs, mostly from graft donor cells, taken 360 days after TCRalphabeta/CD19-depleted stem cell transplant. All receptors derive from a male patient under 10 years old who had a stem cell transplant for acute lymphoblastic leukemia, so the T cells may come from the graft donor.

The CDR3 is CASSYWRPLSYEQYF. Written as DNA, the CDR3 is TGTGCCAGCAGTTACTGGCGACCCCTATCCTACGAGCAGTACTTC. The genes are TRBV6-7 and TRBJ2-7; D is ambiguous. TRBV6-7 qualifies as an ORF whose function is uncertain. The V and J ends lost 1 base and 1 base respectively, with 11 bases between them. The CDR3 spans 15 residues.

This clonotype has a handful of counts. The chain is built from TRBV10-1 and TRBJ2-3, with D possibly TRBD2 on 5 matching bases. CDR1 and CDR2 (germline): WNHNN, SYGVQD (reference sequence). The CDR3 spans 15 residues. V dropped 0 bases and J dropped 2 bases, with 9 bases sitting between them. CDR3 protein: CASSESRRYTDTQYF. The CDR3 nucleotides are TGCGCCAGCAGTGAGTCGAGGAGGTACACAGATACGCAGTATTTT.

The genes are TRBV11-3 and TRBJ2-3; D is ambiguous. Germline values: CDR1 SGHNT, CDR2 YENEEA. With 1 base removed from V and 0 bases from J, the gap between germline ends came to 11 bases. The CDR3 spans 16 residues. The CDR3 spells CASSLGSLNSTDTQYF. DNA of the CDR3: TGTGCCAGCAGCTTAGGCTCTTTGAACAGCACAGATACGCAGTATTTT.

This clonotype occurred once. J is TRBJ2-3 and V is TRBV20-1; D not certain. The germline V and J ends were trimmed by 2 bases and 5 bases, with 17 bases remaining between them. The CDR3 length is 15 residues. Germline V gene sequence: CDR1 DFQATT, CDR2 SNEGSKA (reference sequence). CDR3 DNA sequence: TGCAGTGCTAGACCGCGTGTCCCCCAAATAGATACGCAGTATTTT. It yields the protein CSARPRVPQIDTQYF.

This clonotype was found a few times. The CDR3 bases are TGTGCCAGCAGTTTGGGCAGGGTGGGCGCTGAAGCTTTCTTT. This codes for CASSLGRVGAEAFF. The V call is TRBV12-3 or TRBV12-4, the J call TRBJ1-1, with D possibly TRBD1 on 5 matching bases. Trimming took off 3 bases at V and 6 bases at J, with 14 bases between the two ends. The CDR3 sequence is 14 residues long.

The gene calls are TRBV2 and TRBJ2-3; D uncertain. CDR3 length equals 17 residues. Per the germline V gene, CDR1 is SNHLY and CDR2 is FYNNEI. V gave up 3 bases and J gave up 0 bases, with 16 bases separating them. The CDR3 sequence: CASSEERGTTSTDTQYF. Written as DNA, the CDR3 is TGTGCCAGCAGTGAGGAGAGAGGAACTACTAGCACAGATACGCAGTATTTT.

The chain links TRBV6-1 to TRBJ1-5; the D is unclear. Trimming pared 7 bases from V and 2 bases from J, leaving 12 bases between. This CDR3 region has 14 residues. The germline V gene encodes CDR1 MNHNS and CDR2 SASEGT. Here the CDR3 reads CASIVVWGNQPQHF. The CDR3 DNA reads TGTGCCAGCATTGTAGTTTGGGGCAATCAGCCCCAGCATTTT.

V is TRBV5-4 and J is TRBJ2-2; 7 bases line up with TRBD1. The junction had 5 bases not matched to a gene; V was cut back by 3 bases and J by 6 bases. CDR1 is SGHNT, CDR2 YYREEE, per germline (reference sequence). The CDR3 length is 14 residues. This chain's CDR3 is CASSSNRGPGELFF. DNA for the CDR3: TGTGCCAGCAGCTCGAACAGGGGCCCCGGGGAGCTGTTTTTT.

This clonotype was seen repeatedly, ten times or more. CDR3 nucleotides: TGTGCCAGCAGCACAAGGACAGGGTTGGGCACAGATACGCAGTATTTT. Translation gives CASSTRTGLGTDTQYF. The chain combines TRBV5-6 with TRBJ2-3, with 8 positions matching TRBD1. Germline V gene data show CDR1 as SGHDT and CDR2 as YYEEEE. The V gene end was trimmed by 4 bases and the J gene end by 1 base; junction bases not matched to a gene: 8. The CDR3 extends over 16 amino acids.

This chain joins TRBV11-3 and TRBJ2-2, with 8 bases identical to TRBD2. Germline assignment: CDR1 SGHNT and CDR2 YENEEA. The CDR3 totals 15 residues. V lost 0 bases to trimming and J lost 6 bases; unmatched junction nucleotides: 3. In nucleotides, the CDR3 is TGTGCCAGCAGCTTAGACCGGGAGGGTCCCGGGGAGCTGTTTTTT. Translating gives CASSLDREGPGELFF. Full variable domain (outside the CDR3, taken from reference TRBV11-3 and TRBJ2-2): EAGVVQSPRYKIIEKKQPVAFWCNPISGHNTLYWYLQNLGQGPELLIRYENEEAVDDSQLPKDRFSAERLKGVDSTLKIQPAELGDSAVYLCASSLDREGPGELFFGEGSRLTVL.

This clonotype occurred a few times. The V gene is TRBV5-1, the J gene TRBJ2-7; D might be TRBD2 (5 bases). The V end was cut by 2 bases, the J end by 5 bases, with 14 bases between. The length of the CDR3 is 14 residues. Germline CDR1 is SGHRS and CDR2 is YFSETQ. The CDR3 loop is CASSFRGQFNEQYF. DNA for the CDR3: TGCGCCAGCAGCTTTCGCGGGCAGTTCAACGAGCAGTACTTC.

This clonotype was recorded at least ten times. The V gene is TRBV7-8, the J gene TRBJ1-2; tentatively, D is TRBD1 (5 bases). Trimming removed 8 bases at V and 0 bases at J, with 19 bases between. Germline values: CDR1 SGHVS, CDR2 FQNEAQ. This CDR3 is 16 amino acids long. The CDR3 DNA is TGTGCCAGCGTCCGTTTCTCGAGGGGTCCTAACTATGGCTACACCTTC. This sequence encodes CASVRFSRGPNYGYTF.

The V and J genes are TRBV12-3 or TRBV12-4 and TRBJ2-7; D unresolved. There are 11 residues in the CDR3. Trimming cost V 2 bases and J 5 bases, with 4 bases left between them. Here the CDR3 reads CASSLRDEQYF. The CDR3 DNA follows: TGTGCCAGCAGTTTAAGGGACGAGCAGTACTTC.

In its sample, this clonotype was seen a few times. Germline and junction disagree at one end, which may indicate a read error. The chain joins TRBV20-1 to TRBJ2-1; D is uncertain. Germline CDR1 and CDR2: DFQATT and SNEGSKA (reference sequence). This CDR3 comprises 11 residues. For the CDR3, the DNA is TGCAGTGCTAGCTCCCACAATGAGCAGTTCTTC. This sequence encodes CSASSHNEQFF.

This clonotype was recorded a few times. The chain couples TRBV12-3 or TRBV12-4 to TRBJ2-5; TRBD2 matches at 8 bases. The CDR3 is made up of 15 amino acids. V lost 3 bases to trimming and J lost 3 bases; unmatched junction nucleotides: 6. This CDR3 reads CASSFRSGSEETQYF. Written as DNA, the CDR3 is TGTGCCAGCAGTTTTCGAAGCGGGAGTGAAGAGACCCAGTACTTC.

This clonotype was counted a few times. The CDR3 DNA reads as TGCGCCAGCAGCTTGGTGGTAGCGGGAGGGCCGTACGAGCAGTACTTC. This gives the protein CASSLVVAGGPYEQYF. This chain uses TRBV5-1 with TRBJ2-7; TRBD2 matches at 11 bases. This CDR3 comprises 16 residues. The ends lost 0 bases at V and 4 bases at J; junction bases unmatched: 6. Germline CDR1 and CDR2: SGHRS and YFSETQ.

V is TRBV7-9 and J is TRBJ2-7, with D tentatively TRBD1 (5 bases). Trimming left V 1 base short and J 3 bases short, with 10 bases between. Germline CDR1 reads SEHNR; CDR2 reads FQNEAQ (reference sequence). The CDR3 covers 14 residues. The CDR3 loop reads CASSLGGERYEQYF. CDR3 sequence (DNA): TGTGCCAGCAGCTTAGGGGGCGAACGCTACGAGCAGTACTTC.

The chain joins TRBV12-3 or TRBV12-4 to TRBJ2-3; D is perhaps TRBD1 or TRBD2 (6 bases each). This CDR3 has 14 residues. V was shortened by 6 bases and J by 3 bases, with 13 bases between the two germline ends. CDR3 in DNA: TGTGCCAGCAGGAAGGGGGGAGGAACAGATACGCAGTATTTT. It encodes CASRKGGGTDTQYF.

This clonotype has just a few counts. This chain uses TRBV2 with TRBJ2-7, with a tentative D call TRBD2 (6 bases). There are 14 residues in the CDR3. V shed 1 base and J shed 2 bases, with 9 bases lying between them. CDR1 SNHLY and CDR2 FYNNEI come from the germline V gene. CDR3 sequence reads: CASSEERLAYEQYF. In DNA form, the CDR3 reads TGTGCCAGCAGTGAAGAAAGACTAGCCTACGAGCAGTACTTC.

CDR3 coding DNA: TGTGCCAGCAGCTCCAGAACAGGGTTCTATGGCTACACCTTC. Its translation is CASSSRTGFYGYTF. This chain joins TRBV7-8 and TRBJ1-2, with D tentatively TRBD1 (6 bases). Trimming took off 4 bases at V and 4 bases at J, with 13 bases between the two ends. The CDR3 extends over 14 amino acids. Germline V lookup: CDR1 SGHVS, CDR2 FQNEAQ.

The chain uses TRBV18 and TRBJ2-5; D is perhaps TRBD2 (6 bases). The CDR3 length is 13 residues. V dropped 6 bases and J dropped 1 base, with 9 bases sitting between them. Germline V gene data show CDR1 as KGHSH and CDR2 as LQKENI. The CDR3 sequence: CASSLLAQETQYF. The DNA of the CDR3 is TGTGCCAGCTCCCTACTAGCCCAAGAGACCCAGTACTTC.

This clonotype was detected a few times. The chain employs TRBV5-1 and TRBJ2-1; D is undetermined. Germline lookup yields CDR1 SGHRS and CDR2 YFSETQ. The CDR3 covers 12 residues. With 3 bases removed from V and 4 bases from J, the gap between germline ends came to 5 bases. For the CDR3, the DNA is TGCGCCAGCAGCTCCTTGTACAATGAGCAGTTCTTC. It specifies CASSSLYNEQFF.